This record looks at one TCR beta chain sequence and its context. This entry comes from a study of control samples from healthy donors and cancer patients. CDR1 and CDR2 (germline): GTSNPN, SVGIG (reference sequence). The CDR3 totals 13 residues. The V and J ends lost 0 bases and 2 bases respectively, with 7 bases between them. Produced via immunoSEQ multiplex PCR; TCRdb's table is partial and in-frame only. The top ten clones hold 1.3% to 1.5% of a sample with 170,000 or so clones, over 85% of them seen once. Sequencing was performed on blood. The sequence came from a man in his thirties or forties in good health. This chain links TRBV30 with TRBJ1-2; D not certain. The CDR3 loop is CAWSVTENYGYTF. CDR3 sequence (DNA): TGTGCCTGGAGTGTAACAGAGAACTATGGCTACACCTTC.